This T cell receptor beta chain was sequenced in a study of human T cells and chemical hapten exposure. Study overall: 0.01% DPC was applied to the upper back in patch tests, which were read at 6 days. Study-level points and caveats: The study found expanded TCRs formed significantly more large CDR3 similarity clusters than controls.

This clonotype has only a few counts. Its specificity is not known. Germline CDR1 WNHNN, CDR2 SYGVQD (reference sequence). Trimming removed 5 bases from V and 10 bases from J, with 15 bases in between. This CDR3 has 14 amino acids. Sample time point: pre-sensitization, week 0. Treatment described: therapeutic diphenylcyclopropenone sensitization with weekly scalp DPC. MiXCR, applied by TCRdb to the RACE reads, yields one record per CDR3 protein. The sample lists about 250,000 distinct CDR3 sequences, approximately 7.5% occurring once. Here the sequenced sample was whole blood, taken in connection with sensitization to the hapten diphenylcyclopropenone (DPC). The chain is built from TRBV10-1 and TRBJ1-6, with a tentative D call TRBD1 (6 bases). The receptor was isolated from a man between 18 and 29 years old with alopecia areata. Some clones in this sample may be carry-over from other donors' samples. The CDR3 bases are TGCGCCAGCAGTCCGCAGGGGCAAGGGTCACCCCTCCACTTT. The encoded protein is CASSPQGQGSPLHF.